The rows below give T cell receptor beta chains drawn from one sample of a study of T and B cells in COVID-19 patients. TCRdb passed the multiplex PCR reads through MiXCR, listing each CDR3 protein once. The repertoire holds around 15,000 distinct CDR3 sequences, with 25% to 30% as singletons. What was sequenced was blood. These receptors were taken from a human donor who had recovered from COVID-19. The conserved cysteine and the conserved F or W are not part of the CDR3 here. Each record gives: V gene, J gene, CDR3 protein.

TRBV7-9	TRBJ1-1	ASSLGQGPEAF
TRBV18	TRBJ1-1	ASSPATQYTEAF
TRBV12-5	TRBJ1-6	ASGLVLRLYGSPLH
TRBV27	-	ARSIRDYNEQY
TRBV24-1	TRBJ2-3	ATSEYGTGSTDTQY
TRBV27	TRBJ1-6	ASSFVGSSPLH
TRBV6-6	TRBJ1-3	ASSYDGHSGNTIY
TRBV18	TRBJ2-1	ASSPGTSGTYNEQF
TRBV5-1	TRBJ2-3	ASSPRSLYRDRTDTQY
TRBV6-5	TRBJ1-1	ASRRNRFWDVNTEAF
TRBV11-2	TRBJ1-1	ASSPIRSNTEAF
TRBV6-5	TRBJ2-3	ASSYYQSTDTQY
TRBV11-1	TRBJ2-3	ASSNLADLSTDTQY
TRBV6-5	TRBJ1-2	ASSYGTARYGYT
TRBV27	TRBJ1-5	ASSLSAGTGLSQPQH
TRBV29-1	TRBJ2-3	SVGQGRTDTQY
TRBV27	TRBJ1-6	ASSFGHPRKYNSPLH
TRBV5-1	TRBJ1-1	ASSLYRGHTEAF
TRBV6-4	TRBJ2-1	ASSANRDSEQF
TRBV5-1	TRBJ2-7	ASSLASSYEQY
TRBV24-1	TRBJ2-5	ATQRQGGGKETQY
TRBV12-3/TRBV12-4	TRBJ2-7	ASSLAGGAYEQY
TRBV5-1	TRBJ2-7	ASSPDRAYEQY
TRBV20-1	TRBJ2-7	SAAGLAGASSYEQY
TRBV6-4	TRBJ1-1	ASSLGVNTEAF
TRBV19	TRBJ1-4	ASSRTHNEKLF
TRBV5-1	TRBJ2-7	ASSLVGGGTGEQY
TRBV7-9	TRBJ1-5	ASSSTTGGDQPQH
TRBV27	TRBJ2-3	ASSLGTSGSDTQY
TRBV7-2	TRBJ2-1	ASSLKAGGPGGQF
TRBV19	TRBJ1-2	ASSIGRGQGGYT
TRBV18	TRBJ2-6	ASSTLAGRTGANVLT
TRBV18	TRBJ2-1	ASSPVAGGSYNEQF
TRBV27	TRBJ1-6	ASSLDRARSPLH
TRBV27	TRBJ2-2	ASSLLRQVGELF
TRBV6-2/TRBV6-3	TRBJ2-1	ARLGDRVGGSYNEQF
TRBV12-3/TRBV12-4	TRBJ2-7	ASTETGMAGVGEQY
TRBV11-2	TRBJ2-7	ASSPGPGSEQY
TRBV12-3/TRBV12-4	TRBJ1-2	ASRVSGAPQHYGYT
TRBV11-2	TRBJ2-6	ASSSKSRTGIIDGANVLT
TRBV30	TRBJ2-1	AWASGTYNEQF
TRBV7-6	TRBJ1-5	ASSQRQGAGQPQH
TRBV5-4	TRBJ2-5	ARSLAGSGGAGETQY
TRBV6-2/TRBV6-3	TRBJ2-1	ASSREAGPYNEQF
TRBV18	TRBJ2-2	ASSPEQNTGELF
TRBV24-1	TRBJ2-2	ATRGTSGNGGTGELF
TRBV13	TRBJ2-7	ASSLGKGAGVSYEQY
TRBV6-2/TRBV6-3	TRBJ1-1	ASHTMTRLTAF
TRBV11-2	TRBJ2-7	ASSQGGGAGYEQY
TRBV19	TRBJ2-1	ASSMRRDSVEQF
TRBV27	TRBJ1-5	ASRLMDGSNQPQH
TRBV5-4	TRBJ2-7	ASSDRGRPTEQY
TRBV27	TRBJ2-1	ASRIYSGGYNEQF
TRBV6-5	TRBJ1-1	ASSYSEVGNTEAF
TRBV18	TRBJ1-2	ASSPIQNTGANYGYT
TRBV29-1	TRBJ2-7	SARHGTGGEQY
TRBV5-1	TRBJ1-6	ASRTDRVLNSPLH
TRBV5-1	TRBJ1-1	ASSSRTGNTEAF